This section outlines one TCR beta chain sequence together with its context. Only in-frame clones appear in the TCRdb table, and some are missing; sequencing was by immunoSEQ multiplex PCR. The data hold 110,000 or so clones, with roughly 90% observed a single time. The record originates from a study of control samples from healthy donors and cancer patients. Germline lookup yields CDR1 SGHAT and CDR2 FQNNGV. The length of the CDR3 is 15 residues. Trimming left V 5 bases short and J 6 bases short, with 19 bases between. This sequence originates from a man in his fifties or sixties in good health. Sequencing was done on a sample of blood. The chain combines TRBV11-2 with TRBJ1-1; TRBD1 might be the D (6 bases). The CDR3: CASSQRRGGRAEAFF. In DNA, the CDR3 is TGTGCCAGCAGCCAAAGAAGAGGGGGTAGGGCTGAAGCTTTCTTT.